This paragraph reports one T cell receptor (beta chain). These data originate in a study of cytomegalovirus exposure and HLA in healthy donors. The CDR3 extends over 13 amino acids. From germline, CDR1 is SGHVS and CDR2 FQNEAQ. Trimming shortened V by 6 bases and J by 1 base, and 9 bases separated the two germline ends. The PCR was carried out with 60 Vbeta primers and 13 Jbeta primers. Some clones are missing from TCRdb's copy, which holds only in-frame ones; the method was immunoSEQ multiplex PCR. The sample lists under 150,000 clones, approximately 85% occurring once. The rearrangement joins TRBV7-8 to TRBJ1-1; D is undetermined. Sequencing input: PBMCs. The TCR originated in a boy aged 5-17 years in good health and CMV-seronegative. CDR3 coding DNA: TGTGCCAGCAGTATACAGAGGAACACTGAAGCTTTCTTT. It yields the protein CASSIQRNTEAFF.